The 19 T cell receptor beta chains reported below all come from one sample, sequenced in a study of blood T cells in healthy people across ages. Combining a sample-barcoded 5' primer with a J-beta primer mix, a second PCR ran for roughly 7 to 11 cycles. TCRdb processed the 5' RACE reads anew with MiXCR; each CDR3 protein has one entry. This table holds 1.8 million or so distinct CDR3 sequences, about 39% found once. The sample consisted of blood. The receptor set was obtained from a human donor in good health.

The V and J genes are TRBV19 and TRBJ1-1; D gene ambiguous. Germline CDR1 reads LNHDA; CDR2 reads SQIVND (reference sequence). This CDR3 is built from 13 residues. V was cut by 4 bases and J by 0 bases, with 6 bases left in between. The CDR3 protein is CASSNLVNTEAFF. The DNA for the CDR3 is TGTGCCAGTAGTAATCTCGTGAACACTGAAGCTTTCTTT.

This chain joins TRBV5-5 and TRBJ1-4, with 9 bases aligning to TRBD1. This CDR3 is built from 16 residues. The germline V gene encodes CDR1 SGHKS and CDR2 YYEKEE (reference sequence). V shed 3 bases and J 5 bases; nucleotides not matched to a gene: 8. For the CDR3, the DNA is TGTGCCAGCAGCTCGACCCGGACAGGGGTCAATGAAAAACTGTTTTTT. It encodes CASSSTRTGVNEKLFF.

In this sample, this clonotype turned up a few times. The chain is built from TRBV20-1 and TRBJ2-3, with 12 bases aligning to TRBD2. Germline CDR1 and CDR2: DFQATT and SNEGSKA (reference sequence). This CDR3 spans 15 amino acids. Trimming removed 4 bases from V and 5 bases from J; junction bases left unmatched: 7. Here the CDR3 reads CSATRPTSGGDTQYF. CDR3 nucleotide sequence: TGCAGTGCTACACGACCGACTAGCGGGGGAGATACGCAGTATTTT.

The gene calls are TRBV4-1 and TRBJ1-4; a possible D gene is TRBD1 (6 bases). Germline V gene lookup returns CDR1 MGHRA and CDR2 YSYEKL. Trimming removed 2 bases from V and 5 bases from J, with 12 bases in between. The CDR3 length is 15 residues. The CDR3 here is CASSQPDRSNEKLFF. The CDR3 DNA follows: TGCGCCAGCAGCCAACCTGACAGGAGCAATGAAAAACTGTTTTTT.

The chain couples TRBV2 to TRBJ1-2; the match to TRBD1 covers 7 bases. Germline CDR1 and CDR2: SNHLY and FYNNEI. The CDR3 has 15 residues. J lost 5 bases, V lost 4 bases, and 10 bases had no gene match. CDR3 region: CASSGEGQRFYGYTF. The CDR3 DNA reads TGTGCCAGCAGTGGCGAGGGACAGCGATTTTATGGCTACACCTTC.

This chain links TRBV7-3 with TRBJ1-5; D uncertain. Trimming pared 0 bases from V and 2 bases from J, leaving 26 bases between. The CDR3 is 21 residues long. Germline V gene data show CDR1 as SGHTA and CDR2 as FQGTGA. CDR3 DNA: TGTGCCAGCAGCTTAACGATCCCGATCGGTTCCCGAGGTCTCGGCAATCAGCCCCAGCATTTT. Residues: CASSLTIPIGSRGLGNQPQHF.

The chain uses TRBV7-2 and TRBJ2-1, with 14 positions matching TRBD2. V lost 4 bases and J lost 7; bases outside the gene matches: 6. There are 16 residues in the CDR3. Germline V gene data show CDR1 as SGHTA and CDR2 as FQGNSA. Here the CDR3 reads CASSSRTSGGFNEQFF. CDR3 in DNA: TGTGCCAGCAGCTCCAGGACTAGCGGGGGGTTTAATGAGCAGTTCTTC.

J is TRBJ2-5 and V is TRBV7-2; no reliable D call. Germline CDR1 is SGHTA and CDR2 is FQGNSA. This CDR3 region has 17 residues. Trimming removed 4 bases from V and 3 bases from J, with 21 bases in between. In DNA form, the CDR3 reads TGTGCCAGCAGCTATAGAGAGACAACTCTACACGAAGAGACCCAGTACTTC. It codes for CASSYRETTLHEETQYF.

V usage is TRBV12-3 or TRBV12-4 and J usage is TRBJ2-7; D possibly corresponds to TRBD1 (5 bases). This CDR3 has 13 residues. V lost 7 bases to trimming and J lost 2 bases, with 12 bases between them. CDR3 in DNA: TGTGCCAGCACCTGGGGCTCCGCCTACGAGCAGTACTTC. Protein sequence: CASTWGSAYEQYF.

J is TRBJ2-5 and V is TRBV4-2; 11 nucleotides match TRBD2. The trim removed 4 bases at V and 5 bases at J, leaving 12 bases unmatched. The germline CDR1 and CDR2 sequences are LGHNA and YNFKEQ. The CDR3 is made up of 17 amino acids. CDR3 protein: CASSLKELAGGRETQYF. CDR3 DNA: TGTGCCAGCAGCCTCAAAGAGCTAGCGGGGGGCCGGGAGACCCAGTACTTC.

This clonotype was seen more than once but under ten times. This chain links TRBV14 with TRBJ2-3; weak D call: TRBD2 (6 bases). Per germline, CDR1 SGHDN and CDR2 FVKESK. Trimming took 7 bases from V and 5 from J, leaving 10 bases between them. There are 12 residues in the CDR3. The CDR3 loop is CASNPGGDTQYF. DNA for the CDR3: TGTGCCAGCAACCCCGGGGGAGATACGCAGTATTTT. The whole variable domain, filled in from reference TRBV14 and TRBJ2-3, reads EAGVTQFPSHSVIEKGQTVTLRCDPISGHDNLYWYRRVMGKEIKFLLHFVKESKQDESGMPNNRFLAERTGGTYSTLKVQPAELEDSGVYFCASNPGGDTQYFGPGTRLTVL.

The chain couples TRBV20-1 to TRBJ2-5, with a tentative D call TRBD2 (6 bases). The CDR3 consists of 14 residues. Germline CDR1 reads DFQATT; CDR2 reads SNEGSKA (reference sequence). V was pared by 5 bases and J by 0 bases, with 13 bases between. The CDR3: CSAEEGEYQETQYF. DNA of the CDR3: TGCAGTGCTGAGGAGGGAGAGTACCAAGAGACCCAGTACTTC.

This chain uses TRBV15 with TRBJ1-2, with TRBD1 matching over 9 bases. The CDR3 loop spans 16 amino acids. CDR1 is LNHNV and CDR2 is YYDKDF in the germline V gene (reference sequence). V shed 6 bases and J 4 bases; nucleotides not matched to a gene: 12. The CDR3 protein is CATSSGTGRYGYGYTF. DNA of the CDR3: TGTGCCACCAGTTCCGGGACAGGGAGGTATGGCTATGGCTACACCTTC.

This chain uses TRBV11-2 with TRBJ1-2; the D gene is possibly TRBD1 (5 bases). The CDR3 consists of 14 residues. V lost 4 bases and J 2 bases, leaving 11 bases between the germline ends. From germline, CDR1 is SGHAT and CDR2 FQNNGV. The CDR3 bases are TGTGCCAGCAGCTCTACCCAGGGAAACTATGGCTACACCTTC. This sequence encodes CASSSTQGNYGYTF.

The V and J genes are TRBV2 and TRBJ2-1; TRBD2 agrees at 11 bases. The V segment lost 6 bases and the J segment 3 bases; nucleotides outside the gene matches: 10. Looked up from germline, CDR1 is SNHLY and CDR2 is FYNNEI. The CDR3 is made up of 17 amino acids. CDR3 loop: CASRYLTSGEYYNEQFF. CDR3 DNA: TGTGCCAGCAGATACCTGACTAGCGGGGAATACTACAATGAGCAGTTCTTC.

Remarks on this clonotype: This sequence may be a read error, since a much larger clone differs from it by one base. The gene calls are TRBV20-1 and TRBJ2-5; 11 bases align to TRBD2. There are 15 residues in the CDR3. V was pared by 2 bases and J by 11 bases, with 13 bases of the junction left unmatched. The V gene's germline CDR1 is DFQATT and CDR2 SNEGSKA (reference sequence). CDR3 in amino acids: CSARLTSGGYDEQYF. The DNA of the CDR3 is TGCAGTGCTAGATTAACTAGCGGGGGTTACGATGAGCAGTACTTC.

The J gene is TRBJ2-1, the V gene TRBV29-1; TRBD1 agrees at 9 bases. The CDR3 has 16 amino acids. Germline V gene lookup returns CDR1 SQVTM and CDR2 ANQGSEA. With V trimmed by 3 bases and J by 7 bases, 13 bases remained unmatched. CDR3 in DNA: TGCAGCGTTGAGATGGGACAGGGAAGGCCTCTGAATGAGCAGTTCTTC. Its protein is CSVEMGQGRPLNEQFF.

The genes are TRBV24-1 and TRBJ2-4; 10 bases fit TRBD1. The CDR3 is made up of 14 amino acids. The germline V gene has CDR1 KGHDR and CDR2 SFDVKD. The V segment lost 10 bases and the J segment 9 bases; nucleotides outside the gene matches: 11. The CDR3, as DNA: TGTGCCACAAGCGCTGGGGACAGGGGCGGCATTCAGTACTTC. Translation gives CATSAGDRGGIQYF.

The rearrangement joins TRBV21-1 to TRBJ2-7; no DNA check was done on the table's D call, TRBD2. TRBV21-1 is a pseudogene locus. This CDR3 has 15 residues. CDR3 bases: TGTGCCAGGAAGACTAGCGGGGGGTTTTCGGGCGAGCAGTACTTC. As protein: CARKTSGGFSGEQYF.